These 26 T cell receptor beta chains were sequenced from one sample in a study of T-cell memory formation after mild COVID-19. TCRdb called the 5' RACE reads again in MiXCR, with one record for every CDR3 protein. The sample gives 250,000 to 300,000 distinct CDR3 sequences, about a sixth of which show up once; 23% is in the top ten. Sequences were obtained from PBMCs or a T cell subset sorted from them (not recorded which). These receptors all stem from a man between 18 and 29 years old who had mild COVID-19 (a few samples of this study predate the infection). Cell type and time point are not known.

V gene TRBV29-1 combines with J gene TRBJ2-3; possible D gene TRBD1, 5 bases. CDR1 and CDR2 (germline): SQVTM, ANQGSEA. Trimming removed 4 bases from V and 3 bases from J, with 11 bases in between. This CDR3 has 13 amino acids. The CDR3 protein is CSVVLSGTDTQYF. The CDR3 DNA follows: TGCAGCGTTGTTTTGTCAGGGACAGATACGCAGTATTTT.

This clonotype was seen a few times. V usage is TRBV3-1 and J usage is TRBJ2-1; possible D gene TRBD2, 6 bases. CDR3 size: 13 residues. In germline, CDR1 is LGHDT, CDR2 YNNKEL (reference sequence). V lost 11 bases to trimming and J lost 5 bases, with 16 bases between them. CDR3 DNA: TGTGCCTCCAGCGGGTCGGCGAACAATGAGCAGTTCTTC. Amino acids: CASSGSANNEQFF.

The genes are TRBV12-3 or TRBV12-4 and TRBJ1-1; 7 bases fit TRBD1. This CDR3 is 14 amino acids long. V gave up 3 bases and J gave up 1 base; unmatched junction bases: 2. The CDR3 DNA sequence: TGTGCCAGCAGTTTCCGACAGGGGAACACTGAAGCTTTCTTT. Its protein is CASSFRQGNTEAFF.

This CDR3 is CASSRRGASGVPDTQYF. Here the CDR3 DNA reads TGTGCCAGCAGTCGACGAGGGGCTAGCGGGGTCCCAGATACGCAGTATTTT. This chain joins TRBV6-5 and TRBJ2-3; 9 bases match TRBD2. This CDR3 spans 17 amino acids. Germline assignment: CDR1 MNHEY and CDR2 SVGAGI. J gave up 4 bases and V 5 bases, and 13 bases lay outside the gene matches.

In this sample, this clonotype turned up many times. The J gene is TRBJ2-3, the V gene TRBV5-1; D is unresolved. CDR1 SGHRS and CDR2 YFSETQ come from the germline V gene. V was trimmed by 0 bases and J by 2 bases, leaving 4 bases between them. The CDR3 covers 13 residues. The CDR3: CASSLEATDTQYF. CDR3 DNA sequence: TGCGCCAGCAGCTTGGAGGCCACAGATACGCAGTATTTT. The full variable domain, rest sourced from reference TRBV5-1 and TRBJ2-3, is KAGVTQTPRYLIKTRGQQVTLSCSPISGHRSVSWYQQTPGQGLQFLFEYFSETQRNKGNFPGRFSGRQFSNSRSEMNVSTLELGDSALYLCASSLEATDTQYFGPGTRLTVL.

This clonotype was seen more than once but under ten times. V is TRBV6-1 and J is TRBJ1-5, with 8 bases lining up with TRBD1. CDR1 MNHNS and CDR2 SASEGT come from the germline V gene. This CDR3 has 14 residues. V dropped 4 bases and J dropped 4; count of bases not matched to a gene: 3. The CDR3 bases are TGTGCCAGCAGTGGACAGGGGTCAAATCAGCCCCAGCATTTT. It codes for CASSGQGSNQPQHF.

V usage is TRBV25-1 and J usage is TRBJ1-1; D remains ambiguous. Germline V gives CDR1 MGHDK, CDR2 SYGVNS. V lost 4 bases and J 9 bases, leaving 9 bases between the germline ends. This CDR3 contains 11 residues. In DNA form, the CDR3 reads TGTGCCAGCAGTGGGGCCCGGAAAGCTTTCTTT. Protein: CASSGARKAFF. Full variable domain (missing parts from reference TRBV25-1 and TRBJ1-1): EADIYQTPRYLVIGTGKKITLECSQTMGHDKMYWYQQDPGMELHLIHYSYGVNSTEKGDLSSESTVSRIRTEHFPLTLESARPSHTSQYLCASSGARKAFFGQGTRLTVV.

The CDR3 spells CASSLLRDGYTF. The CDR3 DNA sequence: TGCGCCAGCAGCTTACTACGGGATGGCTACACCTTC. The rearrangement joins TRBV5-1 to TRBJ1-2; D not certain. Germline values: CDR1 SGHRS, CDR2 YFSETQ. The V gene lost 2 bases and the J gene lost 6 bases, with 8 bases spanning the gap. This CDR3 comprises 12 residues. The full variable domain, rest sourced from reference TRBV5-1 and TRBJ1-2, is KAGVTQTPRYLIKTRGQQVTLSCSPISGHRSVSWYQQTPGQGLQFLFEYFSETQRNKGNFPGRFSGRQFSNSRSEMNVSTLELGDSALYLCASSLLRDGYTFGSGTRLTVV.

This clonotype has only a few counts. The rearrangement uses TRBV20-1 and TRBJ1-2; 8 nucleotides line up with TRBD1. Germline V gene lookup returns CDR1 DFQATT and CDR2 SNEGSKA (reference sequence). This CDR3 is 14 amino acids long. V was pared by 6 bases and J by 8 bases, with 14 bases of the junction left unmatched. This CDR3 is CSAQTGVGLWGYTF. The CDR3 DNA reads TGCAGTGCCCAGACAGGGGTGGGGTTATGGGGCTACACCTTC.

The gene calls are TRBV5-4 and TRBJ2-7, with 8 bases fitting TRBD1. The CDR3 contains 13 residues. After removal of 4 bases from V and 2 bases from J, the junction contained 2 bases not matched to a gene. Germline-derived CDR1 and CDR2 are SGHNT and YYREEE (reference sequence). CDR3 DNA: TGTGCCAGCAGCGGGGGACAGGCCTACGAGCAGTACTTC. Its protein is CASSGGQAYEQYF.

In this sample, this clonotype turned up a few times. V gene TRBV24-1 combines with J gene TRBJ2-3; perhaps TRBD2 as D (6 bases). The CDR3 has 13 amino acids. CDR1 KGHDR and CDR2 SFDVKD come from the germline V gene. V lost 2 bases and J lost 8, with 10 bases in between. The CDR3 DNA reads TGTGCCACCAGTGATTCTCGAGCGGGTACGCAGTATTTT. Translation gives CATSDSRAGTQYF.

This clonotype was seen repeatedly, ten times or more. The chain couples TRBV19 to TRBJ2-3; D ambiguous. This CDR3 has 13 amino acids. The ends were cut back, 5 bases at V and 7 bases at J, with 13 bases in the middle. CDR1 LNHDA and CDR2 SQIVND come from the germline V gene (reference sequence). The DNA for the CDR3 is TGTGCCAGTAGTCCCTCTTCGGAAAATACGCAGTATTTT. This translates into CASSPSSENTQYF.

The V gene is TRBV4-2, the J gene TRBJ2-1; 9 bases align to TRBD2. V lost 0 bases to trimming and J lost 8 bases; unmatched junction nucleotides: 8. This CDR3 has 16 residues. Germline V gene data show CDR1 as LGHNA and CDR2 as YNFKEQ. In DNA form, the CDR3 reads TGTGCCAGCAGCCAAGAATCTAGCGGGGTTAGGGATGAGCAGTTCTTC. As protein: CASSQESSGVRDEQFF.

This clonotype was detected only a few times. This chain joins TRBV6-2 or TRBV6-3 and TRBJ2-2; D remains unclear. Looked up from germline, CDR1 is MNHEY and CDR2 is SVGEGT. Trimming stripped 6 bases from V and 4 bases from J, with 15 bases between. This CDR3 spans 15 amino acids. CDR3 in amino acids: CASRGLPFFTGELFF. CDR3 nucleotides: TGTGCCAGCAGGGGTCTCCCGTTTTTCACCGGGGAGCTGTTTTTT.

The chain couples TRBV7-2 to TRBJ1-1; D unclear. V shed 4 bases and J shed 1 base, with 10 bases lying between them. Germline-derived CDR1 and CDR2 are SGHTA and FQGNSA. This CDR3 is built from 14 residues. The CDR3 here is CASSSRIANTEAFF. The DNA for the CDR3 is TGTGCCAGCAGCTCCCGGATAGCGAACACTGAAGCTTTCTTT.

DNA for the CDR3: TGTGCCAGCAGCCGGGAGGTTGCAGATACGCAGTATTTT. This sequence encodes CASSREVADTQYF. The chain combines TRBV7-9 with TRBJ2-3; 7 nucleotides match TRBD2. This CDR3 is 13 amino acids long. Unmatched junction bases numbered 3, after V lost 5 bases and J lost 4 bases. Germline V gives CDR1 SEHNR, CDR2 FQNEAQ (reference sequence).

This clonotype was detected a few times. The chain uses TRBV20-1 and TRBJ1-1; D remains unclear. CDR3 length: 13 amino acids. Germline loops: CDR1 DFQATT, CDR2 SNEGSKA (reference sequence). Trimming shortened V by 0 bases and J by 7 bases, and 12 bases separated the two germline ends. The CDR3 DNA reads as TGCAGTGCTAGAGATTATAGTTGGGGTGAAGCTTTCTTT. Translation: CSARDYSWGEAFF.

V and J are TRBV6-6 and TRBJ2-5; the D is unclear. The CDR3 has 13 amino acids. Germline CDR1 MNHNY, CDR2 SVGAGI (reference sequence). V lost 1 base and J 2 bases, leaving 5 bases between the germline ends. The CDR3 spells CASSYWVQETQYF. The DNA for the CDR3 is TGTGCCAGCAGTTACTGGGTACAAGAGACCCAGTACTTC.

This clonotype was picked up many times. CDR3 region: CASSLPGADTQYF. The CDR3 region has the DNA TGTGCCAGCAGTTTACCAGGGGCAGATACGCAGTATTTT. The J gene is TRBJ2-3, the V gene TRBV27, with D possibly matching TRBD1 (6 bases). The V gene lost 2 bases and the J gene lost 4 bases, with 7 bases spanning the gap. CDR1 and CDR2 from the germline V gene are MNHEY and SMNVEV (reference sequence). CDR3 length: 13 amino acids.

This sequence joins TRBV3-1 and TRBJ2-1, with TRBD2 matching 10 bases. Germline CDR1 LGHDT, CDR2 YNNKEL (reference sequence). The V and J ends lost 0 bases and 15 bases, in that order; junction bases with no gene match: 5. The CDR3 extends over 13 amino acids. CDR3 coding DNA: TGTGCCAGCAGCCAAGATGTGAGCGGGGGGGCGTTCTTC. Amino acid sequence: CASSQDVSGGAFF.

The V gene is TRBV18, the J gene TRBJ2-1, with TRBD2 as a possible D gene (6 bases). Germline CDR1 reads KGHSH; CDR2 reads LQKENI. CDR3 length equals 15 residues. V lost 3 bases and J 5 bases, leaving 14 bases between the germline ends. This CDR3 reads CASSPLAVTDNEQFF. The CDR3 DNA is TGTGCCAGCTCACCTTTAGCGGTTACTGACAATGAGCAGTTCTTC.

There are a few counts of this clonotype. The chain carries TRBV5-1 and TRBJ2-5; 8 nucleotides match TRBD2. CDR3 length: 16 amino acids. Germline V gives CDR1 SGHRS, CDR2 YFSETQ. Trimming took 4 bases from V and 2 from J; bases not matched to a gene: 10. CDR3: CASSRGLARSQETQYF. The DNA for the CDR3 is TGCGCCAGCAGCCGAGGACTAGCTAGGTCTCAAGAGACCCAGTACTTC.

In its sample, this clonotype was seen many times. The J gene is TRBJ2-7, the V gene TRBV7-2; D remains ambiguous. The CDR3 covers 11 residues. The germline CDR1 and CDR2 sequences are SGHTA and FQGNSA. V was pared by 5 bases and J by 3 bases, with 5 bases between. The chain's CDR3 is CASSLRYEQYF. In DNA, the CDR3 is TGTGCCAGCAGCCTCCGCTACGAGCAGTACTTC.

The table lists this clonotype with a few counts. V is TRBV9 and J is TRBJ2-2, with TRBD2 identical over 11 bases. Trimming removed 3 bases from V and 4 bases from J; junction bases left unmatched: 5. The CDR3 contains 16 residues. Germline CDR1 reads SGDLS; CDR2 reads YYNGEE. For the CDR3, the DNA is TGTGCCAGCAGCGCCTCTAGCGGGGGGCCCACCGGGGAGCTGTTTTTT. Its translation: CASSASSGGPTGELFF.

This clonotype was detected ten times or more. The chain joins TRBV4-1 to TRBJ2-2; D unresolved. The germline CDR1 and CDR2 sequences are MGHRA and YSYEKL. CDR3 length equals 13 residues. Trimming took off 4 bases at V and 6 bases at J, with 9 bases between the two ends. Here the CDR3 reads CASSLRSSGELFF. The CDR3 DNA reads TGCGCCAGCAGCCTAAGGAGTTCCGGGGAGCTGTTTTTT.

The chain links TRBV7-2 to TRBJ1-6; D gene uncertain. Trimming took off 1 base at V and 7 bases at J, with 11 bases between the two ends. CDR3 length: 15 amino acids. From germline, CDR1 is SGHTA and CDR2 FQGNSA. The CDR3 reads CASSLGRQANSPLHF. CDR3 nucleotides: TGTGCCAGCAGCTTAGGCAGGCAGGCGAATTCACCCCTCCACTTT. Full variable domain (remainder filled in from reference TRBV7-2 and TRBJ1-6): GAGVSQSPSNKVTEKGKDVELRCDPISGHTALYWYRQSLGQGLEFLIYFQGNSAPDKSGLPSDRFSAERTGGSVSTLTIQRTQQEDSAVYLCASSLGRQANSPLHFGNGTRLTVT.